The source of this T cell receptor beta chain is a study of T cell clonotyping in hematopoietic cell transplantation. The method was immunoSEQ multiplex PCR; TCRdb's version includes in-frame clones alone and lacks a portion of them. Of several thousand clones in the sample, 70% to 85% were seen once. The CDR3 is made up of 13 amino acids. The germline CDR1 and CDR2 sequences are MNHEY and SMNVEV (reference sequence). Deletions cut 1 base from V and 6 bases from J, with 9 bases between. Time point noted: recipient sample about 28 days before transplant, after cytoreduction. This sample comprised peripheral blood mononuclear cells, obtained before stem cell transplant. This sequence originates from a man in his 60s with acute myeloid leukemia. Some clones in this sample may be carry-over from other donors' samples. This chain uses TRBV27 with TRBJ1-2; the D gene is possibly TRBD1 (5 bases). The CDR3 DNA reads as TGTGCCAGCAGTTTATACGGAGGGGATGGCTACACCTTC. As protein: CASSLYGGDGYTF.